The next 10 T cell receptor beta chains were all read from a single sample in a study of blood T cell repertoires in COVID-19. The table came from immunoSEQ multiplex PCR; TCRdb's copy has only in-frame clones and leaves some out. The table includes approximately 500,000 clones, 85% to 90% detected once. The sample consisted of peripheral blood. These TCRs come from a woman in her 50s with COVID-19, enrolled during active disease.

The genes are TRBV7-9 and TRBJ1-2; no reliable D call. The CDR3 runs 12 residues. The V end lost 3 bases, the J end lost 12 bases, and 14 bases lay between the germline ends. Germline-derived CDR1 and CDR2 are SEHNR and FQNEAQ (reference sequence). CDR3 sequence: CASSLERVHNTF. CDR3 coding DNA: TGTGCCAGCAGCTTGGAGAGGGTTCATAACACCTTC.

The rearrangement uses TRBV19 and TRBJ2-7; 7 nucleotides agree with TRBD1. The CDR3 has 13 residues. The germline CDR1 and CDR2 sequences are LNHDA and SQIVND (reference sequence). The J segment lost 0 bases and the V segment lost 4 bases, leaving 0 bases of the junction unmatched. DNA for the CDR3: TGTGCCAGTAGTAGGGACAGCTCCTACGAGCAGTACTTC. Translating gives CASSRDSSYEQYF.

The chain has TRBV18 and TRBJ1-2; D unclear. CDR3 length: 15 amino acids. V lost 5 bases to trimming and J lost 8 bases, with 21 bases between them. Germline lookup yields CDR1 KGHSH and CDR2 LQKENI. CDR3 DNA sequence: TGTGCCAGCTCAGCGACTCGGTCCTCTGGCGAAGGCTACACCTTC. Its protein product is CASSATRSSGEGYTF.

This chain links TRBV2 with TRBJ2-7; TRBD1 matches 10 bases. CDR1 and CDR2 from the germline V gene are SNHLY and FYNNEI. Trimming removed 11 bases from V and 6 bases from J; junction bases left unmatched: 7. The CDR3 runs 12 residues. The CDR3 sequence: CASDRGYREQYF. The CDR3 DNA is TGTGCCTCGGACAGGGGGTATCGCGAGCAGTACTTC.

The rearrangement uses TRBV19 and TRBJ1-5; D is unresolved. Germline-derived CDR1 and CDR2 are LNHDA and SQIVND (reference sequence). V gave up 7 bases and J gave up 4 bases, with 14 bases separating them. The CDR3 contains 14 residues. The CDR3 here is CASTPLLANQPQHF. DNA of the CDR3: TGTGCCAGTACCCCCCTCCTAGCAAATCAGCCCCAGCATTTT.

The rearrangement joins TRBV11-3 to TRBJ2-3, with 9 nucleotides matching TRBD2. Trimming at V came to 4 bases and at J to 0 bases, leaving 2 bases not matched to a gene. Germline V gene lookup returns CDR1 SGHNT and CDR2 YENEEA. The CDR3 runs to 15 residues. CDR3 sequence reads: CASSSAGGSTDTQYF. CDR3 coding DNA: TGTGCCAGCAGCTCCGCGGGGGGGAGCACAGATACGCAGTATTTT.

The V call is TRBV6-5, the J call TRBJ2-7; D possibly corresponds to TRBD1 (5 bases). CDR3 length: 13 amino acids. V lost 4 bases to trimming and J lost 0 bases, with 7 bases between them. The germline V gene encodes CDR1 MNHEY and CDR2 SVGAGI. The CDR3 coding sequence is TGTGCCAGCAGTTCTCAGGGCTCCTACGAGCAGTACTTC. It specifies CASSSQGSYEQYF.

The rearrangement uses TRBV2 and TRBJ2-3, with TRBD1 matching 10 bases. The germline gives CDR1 SNHLY, CDR2 FYNNEI. Trimming removed 4 bases from V and 3 bases from J; junction bases left unmatched: 4. This CDR3 has 15 amino acids. The CDR3 DNA is TGTGCCAGCAGTGGACAGGGGGCTGGTACAGATACGCAGTATTTT. It translates to CASSGQGAGTDTQYF.

V gene TRBV24-1 combines with J gene TRBJ1-4; D might be TRBD1 (6 bases). Trimming removed 5 bases from V and 8 bases from J, with 11 bases in between. Germline-derived CDR1 and CDR2 are KGHDR and SFDVKD. The CDR3 consists of 13 residues. The CDR3, as DNA: TGTGCCACCAGTGGGACAGCCGGAGAAAAACTGTTTTTT. It encodes CATSGTAGEKLFF.

J is TRBJ2-7 and V is TRBV12-5; TRBD1 matches at 7 bases. Per the germline V gene, CDR1 is LGHNT and CDR2 is FRNRAP. The CDR3 covers 13 residues. J lost 6 bases, V lost 6 bases, and 8 bases had no gene match. The CDR3 region has the DNA TGTGCTAGTGGCGGGACAGCTTTATCCGAGCAGTACTTC. This encodes CASGGTALSEQYF.